This T cell receptor (beta chain) stems from a study of OX40 agonist ivuxolimab in advanced cancers. Libraries were prepared by immunoSEQ multiplex PCR; TCRdb keeps only in-frame clonotypes and omits some of them. The table includes about 79,000 clones, about 94% detected once. Germline CDR1 is MGHRA and CDR2 is YSYEKL. CDR3 length: 16 residues. With V trimmed by 1 base and J by 7 bases, 6 bases remained unmatched. Patients were ineligible given autoimmune disease history or systemic immunosuppression. The starting material was CD4+ or CD8+ T cells sorted from blood, obtained in a trial of the OX40 agonist ivuxolimab. The chain combines TRBV4-1 with TRBJ1-4; 10 bases match TRBD1. This receptor was obtained from an adult with an advanced solid tumor such as melanoma, head and neck, liver or kidney cancer. The CDR3 protein is CASSQGSWTGGEKLFF. CDR3 bases: TGCGCCAGCAGCCAAGGGTCTTGGACAGGGGGTGAAAAACTGTTTTTT.